Sequencing of this T cell receptor beta chain was carried out in a study of shared clonotypes between healthy human individuals. Turning to the study itself: CD8 memory received one plate per donor, CD8 naive two, CD4 memory three and CD4 naive three.

V was shortened by 2 bases and J by 6 bases, with 10 bases between the two germline ends. The CDR3 contains 13 residues. CDR1 is SGHTA, CDR2 FQGTGA, per germline. Naive CD8 cells, CD45RO-negative and positively selected for CCR7, excluded terminally differentiated effector memory CD45RA+ cells. 200 to 250 ng DNA, 30,000 or so T cell genomes, went into each sorted-subset replicate PCR. TCRdb's copy holds only in-frame clones and misses some; the assay was immunoSEQ multiplex PCR. The sample lists about 2.1 million clones, 93% occurring once. About this clone itself: As yet, its antigen is unknown.

Study findings and constraints: It was observed that roughly 5% of naive CD4 clonotypes were shared across several donors. All-four-donor shared clonotypes had higher generation probabilities than non-shared clonotypes did.

The sequenced material came from naive CD8+ T cells from PBMCs. V is TRBV7-3 and J is TRBJ1-2; D perhaps matches TRBD1 (6 bases). The sequence was collected from a man between 18 and 29 years old in good health. Some clones in this sample may be carry-over from other donors' samples. The CDR3 DNA is TGTGCCAGCAGCTTAGGGGGCGGGAATGGCTACACCTTC. It specifies CASSLGGGNGYTF.